Each of the 18 T cell receptor beta chains below was sequenced from the same sample in a study of blood T cell repertoires in COVID-19. Generated by immunoSEQ multiplex PCR, the TCRdb table keeps only in-frame clones and is missing some. The profile shows 70,000 to 95,000 clones, around nine tenths of them singletons. Sequenced material: peripheral blood. The receptors come from a woman aged 80 or older with acute or convalescent COVID-19.

V gene TRBV18 combines with J gene TRBJ2-6; D is perhaps TRBD2 (6 bases). Trimming took 2 bases from V and 4 from J, leaving 9 bases between them. CDR1 is KGHSH, CDR2 LQKENI, per germline. The CDR3 is made up of 15 amino acids. Here the CDR3 DNA reads TGTGCCAGCTCACCAGGCGGGGCGGGGGCCAACGTCCTGACTTTC. Translated, it gives CASSPGGAGANVLTF.

The V call is TRBV9, the J call TRBJ2-3, with unresolved D. Germline loops: CDR1 SGDLS, CDR2 YYNGEE. This CDR3 has 13 amino acids. V lost 4 bases, J lost 5 bases, and 11 bases lay in between. The CDR3 here is CASSYTTRDTQYF. CDR3 sequence (DNA): TGTGCCAGCAGCTACACTACCAGAGATACGCAGTATTTT.

The chain recombines TRBV5-1 with TRBJ2-2, with a weak D call TRBD2 (7 bases). This CDR3 contains 16 residues. V lost 6 bases and J lost 1, with 16 bases in between. The V gene's germline CDR1 is SGHRS and CDR2 YFSETQ. The CDR3 loop is CASTLRGALNTGELFF. CDR3 sequence (DNA): TGCGCCAGCACCCTACGGGGGGCCTTGAACACCGGGGAGCTGTTTTTT.

DNA of the CDR3: TGCGCCAGCAGCGCAGGACTAGCGGGGTCGTACCAAGAGACCCAGTACTTC. Amino acids: CASSAGLAGSYQETQYF. This sequence joins TRBV5-1 and TRBJ2-5; TRBD2 matches at 12 bases. This CDR3 is 17 amino acids long. J gave up 0 bases and V 4 bases, and 7 bases lay outside the gene matches. The germline gives CDR1 SGHRS, CDR2 YFSETQ.

This clone was recorded only once. For the CDR3, the DNA is TGCAGTGCCAGACTAGCGCGGGAGCAGTACTTC. Its translation is CSARLAREQYF. The chain couples TRBV20-1 to TRBJ2-7, with 8 bases identical to TRBD2. This CDR3 spans 11 amino acids. The germline CDR1 and CDR2 sequences are DFQATT and SNEGSKA (reference sequence). The trim removed 6 bases at V and 7 bases at J, leaving 5 bases unmatched.

The V call is TRBV19, the J call TRBJ1-5, with a possible D match to TRBD1 (6 bases). The CDR3 runs to 15 residues. Germline loops: CDR1 LNHDA, CDR2 SQIVND (reference sequence). The germline V and J ends were trimmed by 6 bases and 2 bases, with 14 bases remaining between them. The DNA for the CDR3 is TGTGCCAGTAGGGCGCGAGGGGGTGGCAATCAGCCCCAGCATTTT. Amino acid sequence: CASRARGGGNQPQHF.

This clone has just one count. The CDR3 DNA reads as TGTGCCAGCAGGCAGTGGGGGGGGGCCGAGACCCAGTACTTC. Translated, it gives CASRQWGGAETQYF. V and J are TRBV7-9 and TRBJ2-5, with a possible D match to TRBD2 (7 bases). V dropped 6 bases and J dropped 5 bases, with 16 bases sitting between them. The CDR3 runs 14 residues. In germline, CDR1 is SEHNR, CDR2 FQNEAQ (reference sequence).

This chain uses TRBV6-6 with TRBJ1-2; TRBD1 might be the D (6 bases). V shed 0 bases and J shed 3 bases, with 11 bases lying between them. Germline V lookup: CDR1 MNHNY, CDR2 SVGAGI (reference sequence). This CDR3 is built from 15 residues. CDR3 residues: CASSYSRGSDYGYTF. CDR3 sequence (DNA): TGTGCCAGCAGTTACTCGAGGGGGAGTGACTATGGCTACACCTTC.

The gene calls are TRBV5-4 and TRBJ2-5, with TRBD1 matching over 7 bases. V was pared by 2 bases and J by 4 bases, with 8 bases of the junction left unmatched. The CDR3 has 15 residues. Germline CDR1 and CDR2: SGHNT and YYREEE (reference sequence). CDR3 sequence reads: CASSLSTGAAETQYF. The CDR3, as DNA: TGTGCCAGCAGCTTAAGTACAGGGGCGGCAGAGACCCAGTACTTC.

The J gene is TRBJ1-6, the V gene TRBV7-2; 7 bases map to TRBD1. The CDR3 is made up of 13 amino acids. CDR1 and CDR2 from the germline V gene are SGHTA and FQGNSA. V dropped 6 bases and J dropped 9; count of bases not matched to a gene: 5. The CDR3 spells CASSRDSGSPLHF. The CDR3, as DNA: TGTGCCAGCAGTAGGGACAGCGGTTCACCCCTCCACTTT. The full variable domain, with the rest looked up from reference TRBV7-2 and TRBJ1-6, is GAGVSQSPSNKVTEKGKDVELRCDPISGHTALYWYRQSLGQGLEFLIYFQGNSAPDKSGLPSDRFSAERTGGSVSTLTIQRTQQEDSAVYLCASSRDSGSPLHFGNGTRLTVT.

The V call is TRBV6-5, the J call TRBJ1-1, with 10 positions matching TRBD1. The CDR3 runs to 15 residues. V trimming: 6 bases; J trimming: 5 bases; junction bases outside the gene matches: 9. Germline CDR1 is MNHEY and CDR2 is SVGAGI. In DNA form, the CDR3 reads TGTGCCAGCAGGCACGGGACAGGGGCAAGGACTGAAGCTTTCTTT. Its protein product is CASRHGTGARTEAFF.

J is TRBJ2-7 and V is TRBV6-5; 8 bases align to TRBD2. Unmatched junction bases numbered 9, after V lost 8 bases and J lost 3 bases. CDR3 length equals 14 residues. CDR1 is MNHEY and CDR2 is SVGAGI in the germline V gene. Written as DNA, the CDR3 is TGTGCCAGCGGTTTAATAGCGGGAAGCTACGAGCAGTACTTC. Translation gives CASGLIAGSYEQYF.

The chain recombines TRBV7-3 with TRBJ2-3, with 7 positions matching TRBD1. V lost 5 bases, J lost 1 base, and 9 bases stayed unmatched. Germline V gene data show CDR1 as SGHTA and CDR2 as FQGTGA. The CDR3 spans 16 residues. CDR3 bases: TGTGCCAGCAGCCCCAGGGCAGGGGGAGGCACAGATACGCAGTATTTT. This translates into CASSPRAGGGTDTQYF.

This clone was seen only a few times. The chain uses TRBV6-4 and TRBJ2-1, with 10 bases matching TRBD2. The junction had 9 bases not matched to a gene; V was cut back by 8 bases and J by 8 bases. Germline V gene sequence: CDR1 MRHNA, CDR2 SNTAGT. This CDR3 is 14 amino acids long. CDR3 in DNA: TGTGCCAGCTGTCCCCTAGCGGGAGCTCATGAGCAGTTCTTC. It translates to CASCPLAGAHEQFF.

The V call is TRBV6-1, the J call TRBJ2-6; 10 positions match TRBD1. V lost 1 base and J lost 0; bases outside the gene matches: 6. The germline V gene has CDR1 MNHNS and CDR2 SASEGT. The CDR3 has 19 residues. The CDR3 reads CASSEGGTGVFSGANVLTF. The CDR3 DNA follows: TGTGCCAGCAGTGAAGGCGGGACAGGGGTCTTCTCTGGGGCCAACGTCCTGACTTTC.

CDR3 protein: CATHTGTSNEQFF. The CDR3 DNA reads TGTGCCACCCACACCGGGACTAGCAATGAGCAGTTCTTC. The genes are TRBV6-5 and TRBJ2-1; 8 positions agree with TRBD2. J was trimmed by 6 bases and V by 10 bases; bases with no gene match: 8. Germline CDR1 is MNHEY and CDR2 is SVGAGI. This CDR3 is 13 amino acids long.

This chain joins TRBV5-1 and TRBJ2-2, with 7 nucleotides matching TRBD1. The CDR3 has 14 amino acids. J gave up 4 bases and V 7 bases, and 7 bases lay outside the gene matches. Germline CDR1 is SGHRS and CDR2 is YFSETQ. This chain's CDR3 is CASGASGGTGELFF. As DNA, the CDR3 is TGCGCCAGCGGGGCGTCAGGGGGCACCGGGGAGCTGTTTTTT. Filled out from reference TRBV5-1 and TRBJ2-2, the complete variable domain reads KAGVTQTPRYLIKTRGQQVTLSCSPISGHRSVSWYQQTPGQGLQFLFEYFSETQRNKGNFPGRFSGRQFSNSRSEMNVSTLELGDSALYLCASGASGGTGELFFGEGSRLTVL.

V usage is TRBV4-3 and J usage is TRBJ1-2, with D perhaps matching TRBD1 (5 bases). The germline V and J ends were trimmed by 0 bases and 1 base, with 12 bases remaining between them. The CDR3 totals 16 residues. Germline loops: CDR1 LGHNA, CDR2 YSLEER. CDR3 in DNA: TGCGCCAGCAGCCAAGATCTCGGGGGATTTAACTATGGCTACACCTTC. This codes for CASSQDLGGFNYGYTF.